The clone carrying this T cell receptor (beta chain) appeared a few times. As yet, its antigen is unknown. The sample originates from a study of CD8+ T cells in alopecia areata. Turning to the study itself: The drug, tofacitinib, lasted 6 to 18 months, followed by 6 months off drug. Affected scalp percentage set treated patients' severity scores.

Treatment denoted: oral pan-JAK inhibitor, 5-10 mg twice daily. Once RNA had been extracted, it was reverse transcribed into cDNA to act as the sequencing template. TCRdb's copy holds only in-frame clones and misses some; the assay was immunoSEQ multiplex PCR. The sample includes approximately 150,000 clones, 58% of them seen just once. Study-wide results and limits: On tofacitinib, scalp clonality and expanded CD8+ clones among top 100 fell significantly. Affected scalp, especially in alopecia totalis/universalis, had a higher clonality than normal scalp did.

This specimen was CD4+ T cells sorted from blood, taken at approximately week 60, from a patient treated with tofacitinib. The sequence came from a human donor with alopecia areata.

The CDR3 DNA sequence: TGCAGCGTTGCTCTCTCCACTGACCCCTACAATGAGCAGTTCTTC. Translation gives CSVALSTDPYNEQFF. J is TRBJ2-1 and V is TRBV29-1; D is undetermined. There are 15 residues in the CDR3. Germline CDR1 and CDR2: SQVTM and ANQGSEA. Trimming left V 4 bases short and J 2 bases short, with 15 bases between.